Detailed here is one TCR beta chain. TCRdb re-called the RT-PCR reads through MiXCR, storing one row per CDR3 protein. Of 550,000 to 750,000 distinct CDR3 sequences listed, 12% to 15% are singletons. The CDR3 totals 16 residues. Deletions cut 0 bases from V and 0 bases from J, with 12 bases between. CDR1 DFQATT and CDR2 SNEGSKA come from the germline V gene (reference sequence). This TCR was sampled from a female donor in good health, serving as a healthy control. V and J are TRBV20-1 and TRBJ2-1; TRBD1 or TRBD2 may be the D gene (5 bases each). What was sequenced was memory CD4+ T cells from blood. The CDR3 nucleotides are TGCAGTGCTAGAGATGCCGGGACGGTCTCCTACAATGAGCAGTTCTTC. Its protein product is CSARDAGTVSYNEQFF.